This T cell receptor (beta chain) was captured in a study of human T cells and chemical hapten exposure. Across the whole study: The study lasted approximately 26 weeks, and patients were dosed weekly with diphenylcyclopropenone on the scalp throughout.

As originally analysed: TCR counts had a median of about 100,000 per sample and spanned about 20,000 to 750,000. TCRdb passed the RACE reads through MiXCR, listing each CDR3 protein once. The authors' filters were not applied to this entry. The sample comprises about 120,000 distinct CDR3 sequences, approximately 12% of which are singletons, and about 3% rests with the top ten. Regarding time point: pre-sensitization, week 0. The treatment here: therapeutic diphenylcyclopropenone sensitization with weekly scalp DPC. Each patch test followed a blood draw. The study, taken as a whole, reports: As patch test score rose, PT1 expanded TCR counts tended to rise as well.

As to this clonotype: Its specificity is unknown.

The receptor's source is a woman aged 18 to 35 with alopecia areata. Some clones in this sample may be carry-over from other donors' samples. The sample was whole blood, taken in connection with sensitization to the hapten diphenylcyclopropenone (DPC).

CDR3 amino acids: CSARDPNAGPVLGTDTQYF. The CDR3 nucleotides read TGCAGTGCTAGAGACCCTAATGCTGGACCGGTTCTTGGCACAGATACGCAGTATTTT. The rearrangement joins TRBV20-1 to TRBJ2-3, with D hard to call. The V gene lost 0 bases and the J gene lost 1 base, with 23 bases spanning the gap. The CDR3 is made up of 19 amino acids. Per germline, CDR1 DFQATT and CDR2 SNEGSKA (reference sequence).